A single sample is the source of the 6 T cell receptor beta chains below, sequenced in a study of blood T cell repertoires in COVID-19 (dated by TCRdb to about 2020). The library was made by the immunoSEQ multiplex PCR assay. What TCRdb holds here is the immuneACCESS table cut down to in-frame rearrangements. Part of the clones is not present; checked against another copy, under half of the missing clones reflect an unresolved V gene, and the others are unexplained. This sample gives more than 200,000 clones in total; 65% to 90% of them show up just once. Nearly 2% of the sample is held by the ten biggest clonotypes. Sequenced material: peripheral blood. The receptors here all came from a man under 40 with active or convalescent COVID-19.

The chain employs TRBV18 and TRBJ1-1; D gene ambiguous. The CDR3 contains 14 residues. The germline V gene has CDR1 KGHSH and CDR2 LQKENI. The V and J ends lost 2 bases and 2 bases respectively, with 9 bases between them. The CDR3 spells CASSPKQINTEAFF. Written as DNA, the CDR3 is TGTGCCAGCTCACCAAAACAGATAAACACTGAAGCTTTCTTT.

The chain joins TRBV7-3 to TRBJ1-6; possible D gene TRBD1, 5 bases. With 3 bases removed from V and 0 bases from J, the gap between germline ends came to 9 bases. Looked up from germline, CDR1 is SGHTA and CDR2 is FQGTGA. This CDR3 is 16 amino acids long. CDR3 amino acids: CASSFGHSSYNSPLHF. The CDR3 region has the DNA TGTGCCAGCAGCTTCGGACACAGCTCCTATAATTCACCCCTCCACTTT.

V is TRBV21-1 and J is TRBJ1-5; the table calls TRBD1, which could not be checked here. TRBV21-1 is a pseudogene segment. The CDR3 sequence is 15 residues long. The DNA for the CDR3 is TGTGCCAGCAGCCCGACAGGAACCCTCAATCAGCCCCAGCATTTT. Protein sequence: CASSPTGTLNQPQHF.

The chain uses TRBV6-6 and TRBJ2-7; 10 bases are shared with TRBD1. The ends lost 5 bases at V and 3 bases at J; junction bases unmatched: 13. From germline, CDR1 is MNHNY and CDR2 SVGAGI (reference sequence). The CDR3 covers 17 residues. The CDR3 DNA reads TGTGCCAGCAGTCTTGACAGGGGGCGTCGGGGTTACTACGAGCAGTACTTC. Protein sequence: CASSLDRGRRGYYEQYF.

This chain connects TRBV4-2 to TRBJ1-1; 10 nucleotides match TRBD1. From germline, CDR1 is LGHNA and CDR2 YNFKEQ. CDR3 length: 15 residues. Trimming removed 3 bases from V and 0 bases from J; junction bases left unmatched: 1. CDR3 protein: CASSQGQGLNTEAFF. CDR3 coding DNA: TGTGCCAGCAGCCAGGGACAGGGGTTGAACACTGAAGCTTTCTTT.

This clone appeared once. Here the CDR3 DNA reads TGTGCCAGCAGCTTACACCCGGGGGGCCCCGGATTCAATTCACCCCTCCACTTT. Its translation is CASSLHPGGPGFNSPLHF. The chain joins TRBV7-8 to TRBJ1-6; perhaps TRBD1 as D (6 bases). The germline gives CDR1 SGHVS, CDR2 FQNEAQ. The V end lost 2 bases, the J end lost 7 bases, and 21 bases lay between the germline ends. CDR3 size: 18 residues.